This TCR beta chain appears in the sequencing data of a study of shared clonotypes between healthy human individuals. At the level of the study: Donors were a couple of women and three men aged 18 to 49.

V was shortened by 0 bases and J by 7 bases, with 7 bases between the two germline ends. Germline V gives CDR1 LNHNV, CDR2 YYDKDF (reference sequence). This CDR3 is built from 13 residues. Regarding this clone: Its antigen is unknown.

Clones were read by immunoSEQ multiplex PCR, and TCRdb kept only the in-frame ones, dropping some. Among about 1.5 million clones listed, 98% were seen once. General observations from the study: Read depth was anticipated to influence clonotype sharing among donors.

The donors were all Caucasian adults (living in Nashville, Tennessee). Sample: naive CD4+ T cells sorted from blood. Subset specified: CD45RA+ positively selected. The clonotype originates from a man under 40 in good health. The chain has TRBV15 and TRBJ2-1, with D perhaps assigned TRBD1 or TRBD2 (5 bases each). CDR3 protein: CATSRDWGNEQFF. CDR3 nucleotide sequence: TGTGCCACCAGCAGAGATTGGGGGAATGAGCAGTTCTTC.